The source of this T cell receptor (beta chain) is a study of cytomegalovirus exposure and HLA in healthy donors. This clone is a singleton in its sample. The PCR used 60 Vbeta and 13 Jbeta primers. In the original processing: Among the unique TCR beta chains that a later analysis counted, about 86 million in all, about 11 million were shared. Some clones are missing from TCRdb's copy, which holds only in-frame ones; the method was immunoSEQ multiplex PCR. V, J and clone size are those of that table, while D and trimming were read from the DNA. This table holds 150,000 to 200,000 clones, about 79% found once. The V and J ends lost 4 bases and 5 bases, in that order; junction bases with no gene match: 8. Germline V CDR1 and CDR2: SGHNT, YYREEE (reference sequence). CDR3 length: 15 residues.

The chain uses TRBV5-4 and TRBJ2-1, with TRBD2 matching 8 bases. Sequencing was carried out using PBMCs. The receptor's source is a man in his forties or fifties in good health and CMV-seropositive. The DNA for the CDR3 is TGTGCCAGCAGCGCCCCCGGGACTAGGAACAATGAGCAGTTCTTC. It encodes CASSAPGTRNNEQFF.